This TCR beta chain was sequenced for a study of early T cells in non-severe SARS-CoV-2 infection. Study-level background: With bulk RNA from unsorted whole blood as input, sequencing yielded unpaired chains.

Trimming left V 5 bases short and J 0 bases short, with 10 bases between. Germline loops: CDR1 SEHNR, CDR2 FQNEAQ (reference sequence). This CDR3 contains 15 residues. Attachment of unique molecular identifiers was made to individual cDNA molecules. MiXCR, applied by TCRdb to the 5' RACE reads, yields one record per CDR3 protein. The sample lists about 30,000 distinct CDR3 sequences, approximately 4.8% seen once, with 10% to 11% in the top ten. This clonotype has a count of ten or more. Its matching antigen is unknown. Whole-study results and caveats: Clonotype matching in VDJdb favored anti-spike CD8 responses and did not capture private and CD4 specificities.

The clonotype was recovered from an adult who was a healthcare worker with PCR-confirmed SARS-CoV-2 infection or an uninfected control (not recorded which). The sample taken for sequencing was whole blood. The chain combines TRBV7-9 with TRBJ1-4; no clear D. CDR3 bases: TGTGCCAGCAGCGTGGACCGGACAACTAATGAAAAACTGTTTTTT. Its translation is CASSVDRTTNEKLFF.